The entry below gives a single T cell receptor delta chain sequence along with its context. Its target is not known. TCRdb records a much larger clone's protein for this DNA, with a difference at residue 10 that likely arises from a read error; the protein given is the translation of the DNA. This record comes from a study of γδ T cells in repeated Plasmodium falciparum infection. TCRdb re-called the multiplex PCR reads using CATT. The table includes around 57,000 delta-chain clones, around 1.8% detected once. Study outcomes and limitations: Malian children's Vdelta2-negative repertoires appeared more expanded and less diverse than Australians'. In Vdelta2-negative, largely Vdelta1+, gammadelta repertoires, repeated controlled infections appeared to drive clonal selection waves.

The CDR3 covers 16 residues. Per the germline V gene, CDR1 is GEAIGNYY and CDR2 is EKD. The trim removed 2 bases at V and 4 bases at J, leaving 4 bases unmatched. Bulk repertoires came from Vgamma9/Vdelta2+ or Vdelta2-negative gammadelta T cells flow-sorted from PBMC. This clonotype originated in a pool of human donors (malaria-infected and uninfected, not separated). Sequenced sample: gamma-delta T cells from blood. This chain connects TRDV2 to TRDJ2, with 12 nucleotides matching TRDD3. The CDR3 DNA reads TGTGCCTGTGACAGACTGGGGGATACTTCGACAGCACAACTCTTCTTT. As protein: CACDRLGDTSTAQLFF.